Sequencing of this T cell receptor (beta chain) was carried out in a study of cytotoxic CD8 clonotypes in ibrutinib-treated CLL. In the study overall: Partial responders roughly 25, complete 2; approximately twelve progressed and some 14 stayed in remission by median roughly 5.5 years.

This table comes from immunoSEQ multiplex PCR, and its TCRdb copy is limited to in-frame clones, with some not included. The table has about 140,000 clones, about 84% seen once. Germline lookup yields CDR1 SGHTA and CDR2 FQGTGA. This CDR3 contains 16 residues. V was clipped by 2 bases and J by 6 bases; unmatched bases: 8. This clone turned up a few times. The chain uses TRBV7-3 and TRBJ2-1; TRBD2 aligns across 9 bases. The material sequenced was PBMCs, taken after 36 months of ibrutinib treatment. This TCR was recovered from a human donor with chronic lymphocytic leukemia. The CDR3 protein is CASSLAQRGVGNEQFF. The CDR3 DNA reads TGTGCCAGCAGCTTAGCGCAGCGGGGGGTCGGCAATGAGCAGTTCTTC.